This section outlines one TCR beta chain sequence together with its context. The target antigen is unknown. This sample was included in a study of cytomegalovirus exposure and HLA in healthy donors. Whole-study context: An earlier analysis identified approximately 110 million unique TCR beta sequences in approximately 170 million T cells.

13 Jbeta primers and 60 Vbeta primers were used for the PCR. The protocol was immunoSEQ multiplex PCR, while the TCRdb copy is restricted to in-frame clones and leaves out a portion. The sample carries around 50,000 clones, 70% to 85% recorded once. Findings and caveats of the study: Later on, a genetic analysis was performed. It linked a missense variant in DCLRE1C with V- and J-gene trimming of TCR beta.

There are 18 residues in the CDR3. The ends lost 4 bases at V and 5 bases at J; junction bases unmatched: 8. Germline V gives CDR1 PRHDT, CDR2 FYEKMQ (reference sequence). The sequenced sample was PBMCs. The receptor was derived from a middle-aged man in good health and CMV-seronegative. The V call is TRBV13, the J call TRBJ2-1; TRBD2 agrees at 16 bases. The CDR3 DNA reads as TGTGCCAGCAGCTCGGGACTAGCGGGGGGGCTGATCAACAATGAGCAGTTCTTC. Its protein is CASSSGLAGGLINNEQFF.